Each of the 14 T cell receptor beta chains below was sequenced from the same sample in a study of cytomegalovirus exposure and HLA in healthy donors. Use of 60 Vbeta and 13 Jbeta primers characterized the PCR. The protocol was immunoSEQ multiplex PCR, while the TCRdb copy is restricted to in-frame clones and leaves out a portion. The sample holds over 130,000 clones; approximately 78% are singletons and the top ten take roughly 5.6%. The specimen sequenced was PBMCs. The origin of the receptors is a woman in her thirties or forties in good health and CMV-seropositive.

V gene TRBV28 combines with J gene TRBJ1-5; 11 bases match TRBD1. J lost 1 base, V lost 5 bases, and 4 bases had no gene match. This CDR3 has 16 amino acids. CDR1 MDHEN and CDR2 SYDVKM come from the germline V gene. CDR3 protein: CASSGQGARSNQPQHF. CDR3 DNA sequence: TGTGCCAGCAGTGGACAGGGGGCTCGGAGCAATCAGCCCCAGCATTTT.

CDR3 nucleotides: TGTGCCAGTGCGGAGGAGGGTGTTAATGAGCAGTTCTTC. Translated, it gives CASAEEGVNEQFF. V is TRBV19 and J is TRBJ2-1, with a possible D match to TRBD2 (6 bases). The length of the CDR3 is 13 residues. V was pared by 8 bases and J by 7 bases, with 15 bases between. CDR1 LNHDA and CDR2 SQIVND come from the germline V gene (reference sequence).

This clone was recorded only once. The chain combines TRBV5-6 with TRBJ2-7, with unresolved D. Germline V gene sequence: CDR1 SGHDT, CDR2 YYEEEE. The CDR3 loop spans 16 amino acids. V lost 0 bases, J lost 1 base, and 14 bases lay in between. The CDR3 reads CASSLGLGRNSYEQYF. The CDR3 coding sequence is TGTGCCAGCAGCTTGGGGCTGGGCAGAAATTCCTACGAGCAGTACTTC.

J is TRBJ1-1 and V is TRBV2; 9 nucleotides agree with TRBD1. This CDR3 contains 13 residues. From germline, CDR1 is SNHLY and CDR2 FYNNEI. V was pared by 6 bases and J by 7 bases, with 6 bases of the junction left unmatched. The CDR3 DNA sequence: TGTGCCAGCAGCCCCGGGACAGGGTATGAAGCTTTCTTT. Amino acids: CASSPGTGYEAFF. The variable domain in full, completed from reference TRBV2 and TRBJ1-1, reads EPEVTQTPSHQVTQMGQEVILRCVPISNHLYFYWYRQILGQKVEFLVSFYNNEISEKSEIFDDQFSVERPDGSNFTLKIRSTKLEDSAMYFCASSPGTGYEAFFGQGTRLTVV.

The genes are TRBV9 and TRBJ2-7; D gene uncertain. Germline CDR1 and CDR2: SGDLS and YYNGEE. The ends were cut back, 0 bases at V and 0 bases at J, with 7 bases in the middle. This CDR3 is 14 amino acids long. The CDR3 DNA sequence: TGTGCCAGCAGCGTAGTTGGCAACTCCTACGAGCAGTACTTC. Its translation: CASSVVGNSYEQYF.

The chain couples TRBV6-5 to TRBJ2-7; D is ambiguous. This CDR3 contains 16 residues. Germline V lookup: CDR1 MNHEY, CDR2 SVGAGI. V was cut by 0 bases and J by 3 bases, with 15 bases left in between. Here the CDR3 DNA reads TGTGCCAGCAGTTACTCAGGAGCGTCAGAATACTACGAGCAGTACTTC. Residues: CASSYSGASEYYEQYF.

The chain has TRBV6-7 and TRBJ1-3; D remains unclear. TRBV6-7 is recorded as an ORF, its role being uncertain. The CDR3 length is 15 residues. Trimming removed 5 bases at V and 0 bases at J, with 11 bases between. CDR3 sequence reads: CASSRGPDSGNTIYF. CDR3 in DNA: TGTGCCAGCAGTCGGGGTCCTGACTCTGGAAACACCATATATTTT.

CDR3 loop: CSVGGQGDNYGYTF. The CDR3 DNA reads as TGCAGCGTTGGGGGACAGGGGGATAACTATGGCTACACCTTC. The genes are TRBV29-1 and TRBJ1-2; 11 bases are shared with TRBD1. From germline, CDR1 is SQVTM and CDR2 ANQGSEA. This CDR3 has 14 amino acids. Trimming took 4 bases from V and 1 from J; bases not matched to a gene: 2.

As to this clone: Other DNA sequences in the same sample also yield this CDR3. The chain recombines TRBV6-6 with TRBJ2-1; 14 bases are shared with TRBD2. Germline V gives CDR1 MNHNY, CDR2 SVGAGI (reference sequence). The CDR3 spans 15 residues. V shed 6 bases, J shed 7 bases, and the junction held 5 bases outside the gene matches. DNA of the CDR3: TGTGCCAGCAGGCCGAGGACTAGCGGGGGGAATGAGCAGTTCTTC. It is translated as CASRPRTSGGNEQFF.

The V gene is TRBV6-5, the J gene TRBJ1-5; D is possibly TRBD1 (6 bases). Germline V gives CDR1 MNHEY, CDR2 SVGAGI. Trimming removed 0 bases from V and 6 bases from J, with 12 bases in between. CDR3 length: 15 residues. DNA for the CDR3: TGTGCCAGCAGTTACTCGGGACGCAGGGGTCAGCCCCAGCATTTT. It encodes CASSYSGRRGQPQHF.

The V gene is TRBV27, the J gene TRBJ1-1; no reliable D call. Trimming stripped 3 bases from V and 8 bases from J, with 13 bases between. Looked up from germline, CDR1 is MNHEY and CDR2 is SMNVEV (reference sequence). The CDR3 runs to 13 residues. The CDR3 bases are TGTGCCAGCAGTTTTCTAGGTCAGCCAGAAGCTTTCTTT. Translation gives CASSFLGQPEAFF.

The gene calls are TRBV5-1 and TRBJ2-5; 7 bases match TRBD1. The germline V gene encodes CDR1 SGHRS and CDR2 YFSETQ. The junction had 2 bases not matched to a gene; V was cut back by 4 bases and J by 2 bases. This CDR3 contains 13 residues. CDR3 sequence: CASSGGQQETQYF. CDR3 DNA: TGCGCCAGCAGCGGGGGACAGCAAGAGACCCAGTACTTC. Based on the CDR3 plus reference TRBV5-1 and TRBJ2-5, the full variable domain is KAGVTQTPRYLIKTRGQQVTLSCSPISGHRSVSWYQQTPGQGLQFLFEYFSETQRNKGNFPGRFSGRQFSNSRSEMNVSTLELGDSALYLCASSGGQQETQYFGPGTRLLVL.

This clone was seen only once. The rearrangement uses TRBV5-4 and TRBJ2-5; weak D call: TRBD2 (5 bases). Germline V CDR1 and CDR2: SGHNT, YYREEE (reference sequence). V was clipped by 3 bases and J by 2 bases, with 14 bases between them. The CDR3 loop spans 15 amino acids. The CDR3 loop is CASSSGLARQETQYF. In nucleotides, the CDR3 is TGTGCCAGCAGCTCAGGACTTGCCCGTCAAGAGACCCAGTACTTC.

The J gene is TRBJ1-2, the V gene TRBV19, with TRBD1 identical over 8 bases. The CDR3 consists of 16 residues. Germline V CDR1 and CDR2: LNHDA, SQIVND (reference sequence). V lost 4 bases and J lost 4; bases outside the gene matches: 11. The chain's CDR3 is CASSRADRGWGYGYTF. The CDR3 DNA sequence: TGTGCCAGTAGTAGGGCTGACAGGGGTTGGGGCTATGGCTACACCTTC.